This TCR beta chain was recorded in a study of T cell responses to AZD1222 COVID-19 vaccine. Broader study findings: Donors skewed white British and female; clonal diversity was possibly underestimated.

Produced via immunoSEQ multiplex PCR; TCRdb's table is partial and in-frame only. The sample yields approximately 97,000 clones, 86% seen once. Germline V lookup: CDR1 SGHRS, CDR2 YFSETQ. The CDR3 sequence is 16 residues long. In regard to this clone: Its antigen is unidentified. One end of the junction does not line up with germline, which may come from a read error.

The chain carries TRBV5-1 and TRBJ1-1; 10 bases match TRBD1. The source is an adult in good health. The sequenced sample was peripheral blood, obtained on day 0 of AZD1222 vaccination. The CDR3 sequence: CASSLAGTGANAEAFF. The CDR3 DNA reads TGCGCCAGCAGCTTGGCGGGGACAGGGGCGAACGCTGAAGCTTTCTTT.